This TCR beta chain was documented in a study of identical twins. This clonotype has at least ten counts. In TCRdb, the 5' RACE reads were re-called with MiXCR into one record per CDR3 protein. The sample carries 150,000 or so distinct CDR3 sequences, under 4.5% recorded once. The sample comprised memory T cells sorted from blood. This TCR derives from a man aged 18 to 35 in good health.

For the CDR3, the DNA is TGTGCCAGCAGTCAGCAGGGATTTGGAAACACCATATATTTT. Translated, it gives CASSQQGFGNTIYF. The gene calls are TRBV27 and TRBJ1-3, with D possibly TRBD1 on 5 matching bases. CDR1 MNHEY and CDR2 SMNVEV come from the germline V gene (reference sequence). This CDR3 has 14 residues. Trimming shortened V by 5 bases and J by 3 bases, and 11 bases separated the two germline ends.